This T cell receptor beta chain was sequenced in a study of T cells in Graves' hyperthyroidism and ophthalmopathy. Study context: At the time of initial diagnosis and before any treatment, peripheral blood was collected. Study-level points and caveats: The majority of expanded thyroid clonotypes above 0.001 also appeared in blood.

Diagnoses were made from clinical symptoms, serum measures (thyroxine and TRAb), thyroid ultrasound and orbital computed tomography. Extraction of PBMCs used 8.5 to 10 ml of fresh peripheral blood. RNA transcripts served as the template for amplifying TCR beta CDR3 regions. The TCR CDR3 was amplified in a first-round RT-PCR using the HTBI primer set. TCRdb recomputed calls from the multiplex PCR reads with MiXCR, one row per CDR3 protein. This table holds 560,000 or so distinct CDR3 sequences, about 20% found once. V was clipped by 3 bases and J by 2 bases, with 12 bases between them. Germline V lookup: CDR1 ENHRY, CDR2 SYGVKD. This CDR3 spans 15 amino acids. About this clonotype: Its antigen is unidentified.

The sequenced sample was blood. This sequence originates from a man aged 40-50 years with Graves' ophthalmopathy. This chain connects TRBV10-3 to TRBJ2-3, with unresolved D. In nucleotides, the CDR3 is TGTGCCATCAGTGATGACCGGGCAGACACAGATACGCAGTATTTT. Its protein is CAISDDRADTDTQYF.